The entry that follows covers one T cell receptor beta chain sequence. Its antigen is unknown. CDR1 and CDR2 from the germline V gene are GTSNPN and SVGIG (reference sequence). The CDR3 runs 15 residues. This table comes from immunoSEQ multiplex PCR, and its TCRdb copy is limited to in-frame clones, with some not included. The table includes some 70,000 clones, roughly 90% detected once. The data are from a study of OX40 agonist ivuxolimab in advanced cancers. Study context: Ivuxolimab, an antibody acting as an agonist of OX40 (CD134), was used to treat patients. Study-wide results and caveats: Expanded clones were, on average, more numerous in CD8+ T cells than in CD4+.

This specimen was CD4+ or CD8+ T cells sorted from blood, taken in a trial of the OX40 agonist ivuxolimab. This sequence originates from an adult with an advanced solid tumor such as melanoma, head and neck, liver or kidney cancer. This chain joins TRBV30 and TRBJ2-5; TRBD2 agrees at 11 bases. With the DNA end fitting TRBJ2-7 better, the J assignment may be wrong. DNA for the CDR3: TGTGCCTGGGCTCTAGCGGGGGGCTCGCCCTACGAGCAGTACTTC. Residues: CAWALAGGSPYEQYF.